In its sample, the clone carrying this TCR beta chain was seen a few times. This sample was taken from a study of blood T cell repertoires in COVID-19. The ends lost 2 bases at V and 5 bases at J; junction bases unmatched: 11. Germline V gene sequence: CDR1 SGHTA, CDR2 FQGNSA. This CDR3 is 18 amino acids long. TCRdb's copy holds only in-frame clones and misses some; the assay was immunoSEQ multiplex PCR. Altogether about 150,000 clones are present, more than 70% being singletons, with the ten largest covering over 9.5%. The chain is built from TRBV7-2 and TRBJ2-2; 10 bases are shared with TRBD2. The source material was peripheral blood. The receptor was isolated from an elderly woman with active or convalescent COVID-19. The CDR3 nucleotides are TGTGCCAGCAGCTTAAGGCTAGCGGGAGTAGTAGGGACCGGGGAGCTGTTTTTT. Translation gives CASSLRLAGVVGTGELFF.